The 12 T cell receptor beta chains below all came from one sample that was sequenced in a study of T cells in Graves' hyperthyroidism and ophthalmopathy. What was amplified from RNA transcripts were TCR beta CDR3 regions. Primed by the HTBI set, a first-round RT-PCR was run on the TCR CDR3. MiXCR, run by TCRdb on the multiplex PCR reads, gives a single entry per CDR3 protein. Of over 200,000 distinct CDR3 sequences listed, under 20% were seen once; the top ten hold 50%. Material for sequencing was blood. Receptors were obtained from a middle-aged man with Graves' hyperthyroidism.

The sample holds many counts of this clonotype. V is TRBV28 and J is TRBJ2-1, with TRBD2 matching over 9 bases. J was trimmed by 6 bases and V by 3 bases; bases with no gene match: 24. CDR1 and CDR2 from the germline V gene are MDHEN and SYDVKM. This CDR3 has 21 residues. The CDR3 here is CASSFVLRLAGAFFNRNEQFF. The CDR3 bases are TGTGCCAGCAGTTTCGTACTTCGATTAGCGGGAGCTTTCTTCAACCGCAATGAGCAGTTCTTC. Using reference TRBV28 and TRBJ2-1 for the parts outside the CDR3, the full variable domain is DVKVTQSSRYLVKRTGEKVFLECVQDMDHENMFWYRQDPGLGLRLIYFSYDVKMKEKGDIPEGYSVSREKKERFSLILESASTNQTSMYLCASSFVLRLAGAFFNRNEQFFGPGTRLTVL.

The sample holds many counts of this clonotype. The rearrangement joins TRBV12-3 or TRBV12-4 to TRBJ1-2; TRBD1 aligns across 9 bases. CDR3 size: 15 residues. The ends lost 6 bases at V and 0 bases at J; junction bases unmatched: 5. CDR3 sequence reads: CASSQGQGSNYGYTF. CDR3 coding DNA: TGTGCCAGCAGCCAAGGACAGGGGTCTAACTATGGCTACACCTTC.

Ten or more counts support this clonotype. This chain connects TRBV10-3 to TRBJ1-5; D may be TRBD1 (5 bases). The CDR3 spans 14 residues. V lost 5 bases and J lost 4, with 12 bases in between. Germline assignment: CDR1 ENHRY and CDR2 SYGVKD. The CDR3 protein is CAISTDSSNQPQHF. The CDR3, as DNA: TGTGCCATCAGTACAGACAGCTCTAATCAGCCCCAGCATTTT.

There are a few counts of this clonotype. The chain employs TRBV7-8 and TRBJ1-2; D unclear. V lost 2 bases and J 1 base, leaving 26 bases between the germline ends. The CDR3 spans 20 residues. CDR1 is SGHVS and CDR2 is FQNEAQ in the germline V gene. The CDR3 sequence is CASSLIVGRASAPSNYGYTF. The CDR3 nucleotides read TGTGCCAGCAGCTTAATCGTAGGTAGAGCATCCGCTCCAAGTAACTATGGCTACACCTTC.

This clonotype showed up many times. V is TRBV7-9 and J is TRBJ2-1; TRBD2 is a possible D gene (5 bases). This CDR3 has 14 amino acids. The V end lost 4 bases, the J end lost 9 bases, and 16 bases lay between the germline ends. Per the germline V gene, CDR1 is SEHNR and CDR2 is FQNEAQ (reference sequence). CDR3 in DNA: TGTGCCAGCAGCTCCGGAGGTGCCTGGCCTGAGCAGTTCTTC. As protein: CASSSGGAWPEQFF.

The CDR3 sequence is CATSDTRRGDTQYF. The CDR3 DNA is TGTGCCACCAGTGATACCCGCCGGGGGGATACGCAGTATTTT. The chain joins TRBV24-1 to TRBJ2-3, with D possibly being TRBD2 (6 bases). The CDR3 runs 14 residues. CDR1 KGHDR and CDR2 SFDVKD come from the germline V gene. Trimming cost V 3 bases and J 6 bases, with 12 bases left between them.

The V gene is TRBV19, the J gene TRBJ1-5; D uncertain. CDR1 is LNHDA and CDR2 is SQIVND in the germline V gene (reference sequence). V lost 2 bases and J lost 0, with 14 bases in between. CDR3 length: 17 amino acids. CDR3 sequence reads: CASSIRHLSGSNQPQHF. The CDR3, as DNA: TGTGCCAGTAGTATAAGACATCTATCCGGTAGCAATCAGCCCCAGCATTTT.

This clonotype appeared many times. The chain links TRBV28 to TRBJ2-1; 7 bases align to TRBD2. V was clipped by 4 bases and J by 3 bases; unmatched bases: 6. Looked up from germline, CDR1 is MDHEN and CDR2 is SYDVKM. The CDR3 consists of 15 residues. This CDR3 is CASSSYSGFYNEQFF. As DNA, the CDR3 is TGTGCCAGCAGTTCATATAGCGGGTTCTACAATGAGCAGTTCTTC.

This clonotype has a count of ten or more. This chain uses TRBV12-5 with TRBJ2-5; TRBD1 agrees at 7 bases. With V trimmed by 5 bases and J by 1 base, 7 bases remained unmatched. CDR3 length: 15 amino acids. Germline CDR1 LGHNT, CDR2 FRNRAP. The CDR3 protein is CASGPQTGPQETQYF. CDR3 nucleotides: TGTGCTAGTGGTCCCCAGACAGGGCCCCAAGAGACCCAGTACTTC. Full variable domain (outside the CDR3, taken from reference TRBV12-5 and TRBJ2-5): DARVTQTPRHKVTEMGQEVTMRCQPILGHNTVFWYRQTMMQGLELLAYFRNRAPLDDSGMPKDRFSAEMPDATLATLKIQPSEPRDSAVYFCASGPQTGPQETQYFGPGTRLLVL.

This clonotype was counted at least ten times. The rearrangement joins TRBV28 to TRBJ1-4; D is unresolved. The V gene's germline CDR1 is MDHEN and CDR2 SYDVKM. Trimming took off 4 bases at V and 7 bases at J, with 7 bases between the two ends. The CDR3 runs to 12 residues. The CDR3 nucleotides are TGTGCCAGCAGTTACAAGGCTGAAAAACTGTTTTTT. Translating it yields CASSYKAEKLFF. The full variable domain, completed using reference TRBV28 and TRBJ1-4, is DVKVTQSSRYLVKRTGEKVFLECVQDMDHENMFWYRQDPGLGLRLIYFSYDVKMKEKGDIPEGYSVSREKKERFSLILESASTNQTSMYLCASSYKAEKLFFGSGTQLSVL.

This clonotype was observed at least ten times. At one of its ends the junction is not consistent with the germline gene, which may arise from a read error. This chain joins TRBV14 and TRBJ2-7; 9 nucleotides line up with TRBD2. The CDR3 extends over 15 amino acids. Looked up from germline, CDR1 is SGHDN and CDR2 is FVKESK. CDR3 loop: CASSRLAGSSDEQYF. DNA for the CDR3: TGTGCCAGCAGCCGCCTAGCGGGATCCTCCGACGAGCAGTACTTC.

There are many counts of this clonotype. The chain recombines TRBV3-1 with TRBJ2-1, with 16 bases fitting TRBD2. The CDR3 is 17 amino acids. J gave up 8 bases and V 2 bases, and 6 bases lay outside the gene matches. Germline CDR1 is LGHDT and CDR2 is YNNKEL (reference sequence). The CDR3 region is CASSQPGLAGGMDEQFF. DNA for the CDR3: TGTGCCAGCAGCCAACCGGGACTAGCGGGAGGGATGGATGAGCAGTTCTTC.